The next 20 T cell receptor beta chains were all read from a single sample in a study of technical replicates of blood from a handful of donors. The assay was immunoSEQ multiplex PCR, and TCRdb's table has in-frame clones only and misses some. Here the sample spans around 80,000 clones, roughly 98% being singletons. Sequencing was done on a sample of T cells isolated from PBMCs. The receptors derive from a human donor in good health.

This clone occurred once. The V and J genes are TRBV4-1 and TRBJ1-3, with D maybe TRBD1 (6 bases). The CDR3 extends over 17 amino acids. Trimming cost V 4 bases and J 0 bases, with 16 bases left between them. From germline, CDR1 is MGHRA and CDR2 YSYEKL. CDR3 DNA sequence: TGCGCCAGCAGCCGGGGGCAGGGATCATCCTCTGGAAACACCATATATTTT. Encoded protein: CASSRGQGSSSGNTIYF.

This clone was observed once. The chain combines TRBV27 with TRBJ1-2; no reliable D call. The ends were cut back, 3 bases at V and 1 base at J, with 6 bases in the middle. Germline lookup yields CDR1 MNHEY and CDR2 SMNVEV (reference sequence). The CDR3 consists of 13 residues. Here the CDR3 reads CASSLGLNYGYTF. The CDR3 nucleotides are TGTGCCAGCAGTTTGGGCCTTAACTATGGCTACACCTTC.

This chain links TRBV5-1 with TRBJ2-5, with TRBD1 as a possible D gene (5 bases). V lost 4 bases and J 4 bases, leaving 11 bases between the germline ends. Germline V lookup: CDR1 SGHRS, CDR2 YFSETQ. The CDR3 loop spans 13 amino acids. The DNA of the CDR3 is TGCGCCAGCAGCCCCGACAGAGCAGAGACCCAGTACTTC. This encodes CASSPDRAETQYF.

The CDR3 bases are TGTGCCAGCAGCGTAGGCGGGACTACCTTCTACGAGCAGTACTTC. Protein: CASSVGGTTFYEQYF. The V gene is TRBV9, the J gene TRBJ2-7; 7 nucleotides align to TRBD2. Germline V CDR1 and CDR2: SGDLS, YYNGEE. The CDR3 is made up of 15 amino acids. Trimming cost V 0 bases and J 3 bases; bases outside gene matches: 6.

The V gene is TRBV7-2, the J gene TRBJ1-1; D not certain. Trimming took off 4 bases at V and 1 base at J, with 7 bases between the two ends. Germline V gene sequence: CDR1 SGHTA, CDR2 FQGNSA. The CDR3 sequence is 13 residues long. CDR3 protein: CASSSPGNTEAFF. DNA of the CDR3: TGTGCCAGCAGCTCCCCGGGGAACACTGAAGCTTTCTTT.

The chain joins TRBV29-1 to TRBJ2-5, with 13 bases that match TRBD2. V was clipped by 7 bases and J by 4 bases; unmatched bases: 12. The germline V gene encodes CDR1 SQVTM and CDR2 ANQGSEA. The CDR3 runs 16 residues. CDR3 in amino acids: CSGLFAGLAGRETQYF. The CDR3 DNA reads TGCAGCGGACTGTTCGCGGGACTAGCGGGAAGAGAGACCCAGTACTTC.

This clone is a singleton in its sample. V is TRBV11-2 and J is TRBJ1-1; the match to TRBD1 covers 11 bases. CDR1 is SGHAT, CDR2 FQNNGV, per germline. V lost 8 bases to trimming and J lost 7 bases; unmatched junction nucleotides: 9. The CDR3 is 14 residues long. The CDR3 DNA follows: TGTGCCAGCGGGGCGGACAGGGGGCTACTTGAAGCTTTCTTT. Its protein is CASGADRGLLEAFF.

This chain connects TRBV7-7 to TRBJ2-2; perhaps TRBD1 as D (6 bases). The CDR3 spans 15 residues. V shed 4 bases and J shed 6 bases, with 15 bases lying between them. The V gene's germline CDR1 is SSHAT and CDR2 FNYEAQ (reference sequence). CDR3 residues: CASSSGAEGSGELFF. The CDR3 coding sequence is TGTGCCAGCAGCTCAGGGGCGGAAGGGTCCGGGGAGCTGTTTTTT.

The chain carries TRBV27 and TRBJ2-2; D possibly corresponds to TRBD2 (6 bases). Trimming removed 0 bases at V and 0 bases at J, with 8 bases between. Germline V gene data show CDR1 as MNHEY and CDR2 as SMNVEV (reference sequence). The CDR3 has 16 amino acids. DNA of the CDR3: TGTGCCAGCAGTTTATCTATAGCGGCGAACACCGGGGAGCTGTTTTTT. This sequence encodes CASSLSIAANTGELFF.

The chain recombines TRBV30 with TRBJ1-1; 7 bases agree with TRBD1. Germline CDR1 is GTSNPN and CDR2 is SVGIG (reference sequence). This CDR3 comprises 13 residues. Unmatched junction bases numbered 3, after V lost 4 bases and J lost 1 base. The CDR3 bases are TGTGCCTGGAACTCAGGGGGGAACACTGAAGCTTTCTTT. It yields the protein CAWNSGGNTEAFF.

The J gene is TRBJ2-6, the V gene TRBV19, with D hard to call. The CDR3 is made up of 15 amino acids. The germline V gene encodes CDR1 LNHDA and CDR2 SQIVND (reference sequence). Trimming removed 1 base at V and 4 bases at J, with 8 bases between. CDR3 bases: TGTGCCAGTAGTATAGCATACAGCGGGGCCAACGTCCTGACTTTC. It is translated as CASSIAYSGANVLTF.

This clone was detected once. The chain couples TRBV30 to TRBJ1-3; no clear D gene. The V gene's germline CDR1 is GTSNPN and CDR2 SVGIG (reference sequence). V was cut by 7 bases and J by 0 bases, with 7 bases left in between. CDR3 length: 12 amino acids. CDR3 sequence: CAYQNSGNTIYF. Here the CDR3 DNA reads TGTGCCTATCAAAACTCTGGAAACACCATATATTTT. Complete variable domain (other parts from reference TRBV30 and TRBJ1-3): SQTIHQWPATLVQPVGSPLSLECTVEGTSNPNLYWYRQAAGRGLQLLFYSVGIGQISSEVPQNLSASRPQDRQFILSSKKLLLSDSGFYLCAYQNSGNTIYFGEGSWLTVV.

The chain joins TRBV28 to TRBJ2-5; TRBD2 matches 10 bases. The germline V gene has CDR1 MDHEN and CDR2 SYDVKM. The V gene end was trimmed by 6 bases and the J gene end by 0 bases; junction bases not matched to a gene: 10. This CDR3 spans 17 amino acids. The CDR3 loop is CASSLTRTSGDQETQYF. The CDR3 DNA follows: TGTGCCAGCAGCCTCACGAGGACTAGCGGCGACCAAGAGACCCAGTACTTC. Using reference TRBV28 and TRBJ2-5 for the parts outside the CDR3, the full variable domain is DVKVTQSSRYLVKRTGEKVFLECVQDMDHENMFWYRQDPGLGLRLIYFSYDVKMKEKGDIPEGYSVSREKKERFSLILESASTNQTSMYLCASSLTRTSGDQETQYFGPGTRLLVL.

The J gene is TRBJ2-4, the V gene TRBV13, with D tentatively TRBD2 (5 bases). The CDR3 is 15 amino acids. The V end lost 3 bases, the J end lost 2 bases, and 11 bases lay between the germline ends. Germline V gene sequence: CDR1 PRHDT, CDR2 FYEKMQ (reference sequence). CDR3 sequence: CASSFVGETKNIQYF. The CDR3 region has the DNA TGTGCCAGCAGCTTCGTCGGGGAGACCAAAAACATTCAGTACTTC.

The count of this clone is one. V gene TRBV7-8 combines with J gene TRBJ2-7, with 12 bases aligning to TRBD2. This CDR3 spans 14 amino acids. V trimming: 5 bases; J trimming: 6 bases; junction bases outside the gene matches: 5. Germline CDR1 is SGHVS and CDR2 is FQNEAQ. The CDR3 protein is CASSQTSGRTEQYF. The CDR3 region has the DNA TGTGCCAGCAGCCAAACTAGCGGGAGGACCGAGCAGTACTTC.

This rearrangement joins TRBV7-3 to TRBJ2-2, with 8 bases lining up with TRBD1. The junction had 7 bases not matched to a gene; V was cut back by 5 bases and J by 5 bases. The CDR3 runs 15 residues. Germline V lookup: CDR1 SGHTA, CDR2 FQGTGA. This CDR3 reads CASSAQGERTGELFF. CDR3 DNA sequence: TGTGCCAGCAGCGCACAGGGGGAGAGGACCGGGGAGCTGTTTTTT.

This chain uses TRBV6-1 with TRBJ1-1; D unresolved. The length of the CDR3 is 13 residues. Germline lookup yields CDR1 MNHNS and CDR2 SASEGT. The ends were cut back, 2 bases at V and 8 bases at J, with 12 bases in the middle. CDR3 in amino acids: CASSEIISLEAFF. CDR3 in DNA: TGTGCCAGCAGTGAAATAATTTCGTTAGAAGCTTTCTTT.

This chain uses TRBV29-1 with TRBJ1-2; 9 nucleotides line up with TRBD1. J lost 5 bases, V lost 2 bases, and 3 bases had no gene match. The CDR3 totals 13 residues. Germline-derived CDR1 and CDR2 are SQVTM and ANQGSEA. The CDR3 DNA sequence: TGCAGCGTTGAACCGGGACAGGGATATGGCTACACCTTC. Protein: CSVEPGQGYGYTF.

This rearrangement joins TRBV7-9 to TRBJ2-1; D is undetermined. V dropped 0 bases and J dropped 4 bases, with 13 bases sitting between them. This CDR3 has 16 residues. CDR1 and CDR2 (germline): SEHNR, FQNEAQ (reference sequence). As DNA, the CDR3 is TGTGCCAGCAGCTTAGCCCTAGACTTTTCTTACAATGAGCAGTTCTTC. Encoded protein: CASSLALDFSYNEQFF.

The rearrangement uses TRBV4-1 and TRBJ2-7; 9 bases agree with TRBD1. Germline lookup yields CDR1 MGHRA and CDR2 YSYEKL. This CDR3 spans 14 amino acids. The ends lost 4 bases at V and 6 bases at J; junction bases unmatched: 7. CDR3 sequence: CASSLEQGAREQYF. In nucleotides, the CDR3 is TGCGCCAGCAGCCTCGAACAGGGGGCCCGCGAGCAGTACTTC.